Below, 28 T cell receptor beta chains from the same sample are listed, as sequenced in a study of cytomegalovirus exposure and HLA in healthy donors. In the PCR, 60 Vbeta and 13 Jbeta primers were used. TCRdb's copy holds only in-frame clones and misses some; the assay was immunoSEQ multiplex PCR. The sample consists of some 160,000 clones, roughly 80% of them appearing once. The sample taken for sequencing was PBMCs. The receptors here all came from a woman in her 40s in good health and CMV-seropositive.

This sequence joins TRBV7-3 and TRBJ2-5, with TRBD1 identical over 7 bases. Trimming removed 1 base from V and 12 bases from J; junction bases left unmatched: 8. Looked up from germline, CDR1 is SGHTA and CDR2 is FQGTGA. The CDR3 spans 13 residues. The CDR3 DNA reads as TGTGCCAGCAGCTTAATGGGGACAGAGAATAAGTACTTC. It codes for CASSLMGTENKYF.

This sequence joins TRBV9 and TRBJ1-2, with D unclear. Trimming left V 4 bases short and J 6 bases short, with 10 bases between. The CDR3 has 12 residues. CDR1 is SGDLS, CDR2 YYNGEE, per germline. CDR3 coding DNA: TGTGCCAGCAGCTCGACCGGGAATGGCTACACCTTC. Translating it yields CASSSTGNGYTF.

The V and J genes are TRBV18 and TRBJ1-3; 7 nucleotides match TRBD1. CDR3 size: 16 residues. Germline trimming cut 0 bases from V and 4 bases from J; bases unmatched to any gene: 6. Per germline, CDR1 KGHSH and CDR2 LQKENI. The CDR3 protein is CASSPPGQSKGNTIYF. CDR3 in DNA: TGTGCCAGCTCACCACCGGGACAGTCTAAAGGAAACACCATATATTTT.

This rearrangement joins TRBV6-5 to TRBJ2-3, with 12 positions matching TRBD2. Germline V gives CDR1 MNHEY, CDR2 SVGAGI. V trimming: 5 bases; J trimming: 6 bases; junction bases outside the gene matches: 6. CDR3 length: 15 amino acids. CDR3 residues: CASSQLAGGSDTQYF. Written as DNA, the CDR3 is TGTGCCAGCAGTCAACTAGCGGGAGGCTCCGATACGCAGTATTTT.

The chain is built from TRBV7-3 and TRBJ2-5, with D possibly being TRBD1 (6 bases). The CDR3 covers 13 residues. Trimming shortened V by 5 bases and J by 4 bases, and 11 bases separated the two germline ends. Germline V gene sequence: CDR1 SGHTA, CDR2 FQGTGA. The CDR3 DNA reads TGTGCCAGCAGCCGAACAGGGCGAGAGACCCAGTACTTC. Amino acids: CASSRTGRETQYF.

The genes are TRBV6-5 and TRBJ2-6; no reliable D call. The CDR3 extends over 16 amino acids. CDR1 and CDR2 (germline): MNHEY, SVGAGI. Trimming took 0 bases from V and 0 from J, leaving 6 bases between them. The CDR3 sequence is CASSYSRPSGANVLTF. The CDR3 region has the DNA TGTGCCAGCAGTTACTCGCGGCCCTCTGGGGCCAACGTCCTGACTTTC.

This clone was seen once. The rearrangement joins TRBV19 to TRBJ2-1; 11 positions agree with TRBD2. The CDR3 runs to 18 residues. From germline, CDR1 is LNHDA and CDR2 SQIVND (reference sequence). The V and J ends lost 5 bases and 2 bases, in that order; junction bases with no gene match: 11. This chain's CDR3 is CASSRLAGTVAPYNEQFF. Here the CDR3 DNA reads TGTGCCAGTAGTCGACTAGCGGGAACGGTAGCACCCTACAATGAGCAGTTCTTC.

The chain combines TRBV28 with TRBJ2-7, with 12 bases fitting TRBD2. Trimming took 3 bases from V and 0 from J; bases not matched to a gene: 15. Germline V lookup: CDR1 MDHEN, CDR2 SYDVKM. The CDR3 sequence is 20 residues long. Written as DNA, the CDR3 is TGTGCCAGCAGTTTTATAGATTGGCTAGCGGGAGGGCGATCCTCCTACGAGCAGTACTTC. Protein: CASSFIDWLAGGRSSYEQYF. The variable domain in full, completed from reference TRBV28 and TRBJ2-7, reads DVKVTQSSRYLVKRTGEKVFLECVQDMDHENMFWYRQDPGLGLRLIYFSYDVKMKEKGDIPEGYSVSREKKERFSLILESASTNQTSMYLCASSFIDWLAGGRSSYEQYFGPGTRLTVT.

The DNA for the CDR3 is TGTGCCAGCAGGAGGGGGACAGCTGAAAAACTGTTTTTT. This sequence encodes CASRRGTAEKLFF. The V call is TRBV6-1, the J call TRBJ1-4, with 7 positions matching TRBD1. The junction had 5 bases not matched to a gene; V was cut back by 6 bases and J by 7 bases. CDR1 MNHNS and CDR2 SASEGT come from the germline V gene. The CDR3 has 13 amino acids.

This chain connects TRBV28 to TRBJ1-2; 8 bases are a match to TRBD1. CDR3 length: 18 amino acids. The germline V gene encodes CDR1 MDHEN and CDR2 SYDVKM. V gave up 3 bases and J gave up 2 bases; unmatched junction bases: 14. CDR3 sequence reads: CASSLPLPWTGTNYGYTF. CDR3 coding DNA: TGTGCCAGCAGTTTGCCCCTTCCCTGGACAGGGACCAACTATGGCTACACCTTC.

About this clone: The sample has other DNA sequences that encode this CDR3 too. The chain employs TRBV18 and TRBJ2-2, with D perhaps TRBD2 (5 bases). The ends were cut back, 3 bases at V and 6 bases at J, with 5 bases in the middle. The CDR3 loop spans 12 amino acids. Germline V gene sequence: CDR1 KGHSH, CDR2 LQKENI. CDR3 sequence: CASSPSAGELFF. The DNA of the CDR3 is TGTGCCAGCTCACCTAGCGCCGGGGAGCTGTTTTTT.

This clone was seen once. J is TRBJ2-7 and V is TRBV30, with 7 bases lining up with TRBD2. With V trimmed by 7 bases and J by 7 bases, 10 bases remained unmatched. Germline CDR1 is GTSNPN and CDR2 is SVGIG (reference sequence). CDR3 length equals 12 residues. CDR3 residues: CASRAGLGEQYF. DNA of the CDR3: TGTGCCTCCAGAGCGGGATTGGGGGAGCAGTACTTC.

V and J are TRBV18 and TRBJ1-2; 9 bases fit TRBD1. The length of the CDR3 is 15 residues. CDR1 and CDR2 (germline): KGHSH, LQKENI. Losses at the gene ends were 0 bases for V and 4 bases for J; bases not matched to a gene: 3. Written as DNA, the CDR3 is TGTGCCAGCTCACCACCGGTGGGACAGGGCTATGGCTACACCTTC. Translation gives CASSPPVGQGYGYTF.

The rearrangement joins TRBV9 to TRBJ2-7, with TRBD2 matching 7 bases. Trimming cost V 0 bases and J 2 bases; bases outside gene matches: 5. This CDR3 comprises 15 residues. The germline gives CDR1 SGDLS, CDR2 YYNGEE. The CDR3 DNA reads as TGTGCCAGCAGCGTAGAAGCGGGACCCACCTACGAGCAGTACTTC. Its translation: CASSVEAGPTYEQYF.

This chain connects TRBV6-6 to TRBJ1-2; D gene unclear. Between the trimmed V and J ends, which lost 7 bases and 7 bases, there was a span of 7 bases. This CDR3 has 10 residues. Germline V gene data show CDR1 as MNHNY and CDR2 as SVGAGI (reference sequence). CDR3 DNA sequence: TGTGCCAGCATCGGGTCTGGCTACACCTTC. This gives the protein CASIGSGYTF.

The chain joins TRBV7-6 to TRBJ1-2, with unresolved D. Trimming removed 2 bases from V and 8 bases from J, with 6 bases in between. This CDR3 region has 11 residues. From germline, CDR1 is SGHVS and CDR2 FNYEAQ. The CDR3 reads CASSLRWGYTF. Written as DNA, the CDR3 is TGTGCCAGCAGCTTACGGTGGGGCTACACCTTC.

The CDR3 coding sequence is TGTGCCAGCAGTTTTTCGGCCAAAAACATTCAGTACTTC. This encodes CASSFSAKNIQYF. The chain has TRBV27 and TRBJ2-4; D remains ambiguous. The CDR3 sequence is 13 residues long. From germline, CDR1 is MNHEY and CDR2 SMNVEV (reference sequence). Trimming cost V 3 bases and J 1 base, with 4 bases left between them.

The gene calls are TRBV10-2 and TRBJ1-6; 8 nucleotides agree with TRBD1. V dropped 2 bases and J dropped 10; count of bases not matched to a gene: 10. Germline CDR1 reads WSHSY; CDR2 reads SAAADI. CDR3 size: 16 residues. The CDR3 sequence is CASSETFTGGLSPLHF. In nucleotides, the CDR3 is TGCGCCAGCAGTGAGACCTTCACAGGGGGACTCTCACCCCTCCACTTT.

J is TRBJ2-3 and V is TRBV2; 7 bases are a match to TRBD2. Trimming took 9 bases from V and 2 from J; bases not matched to a gene: 2. The CDR3 spans 12 residues. Germline CDR1 reads SNHLY; CDR2 reads FYNNEI. The CDR3 spells CARAGNTDTQYF. The CDR3 bases are TGTGCCAGAGCGGGGAACACAGATACGCAGTATTTT.

In its sample, this clone was seen once. The chain has TRBV7-2 and TRBJ1-2, with 9 nucleotides matching TRBD1. In germline, CDR1 is SGHTA, CDR2 FQGNSA. J gave up 4 bases and V 8 bases, and 14 bases lay outside the gene matches. The CDR3 loop spans 16 amino acids. This CDR3 is CASYPRPGQGSYGYTF. CDR3 DNA sequence: TGTGCCAGCTACCCGCGCCCGGGACAGGGAAGCTATGGCTACACCTTC.

The chain couples TRBV27 to TRBJ2-1, with D perhaps matching TRBD1 (5 bases). The CDR3 totals 15 residues. CDR1 is MNHEY, CDR2 SMNVEV, per germline (reference sequence). Trimming took off 2 bases at V and 0 bases at J, with 8 bases between the two ends. The CDR3 region has the DNA TGTGCCAGCAGTTTAGGGGCCGGCTCCTACAATGAGCAGTTCTTC. It is translated as CASSLGAGSYNEQFF.

For this clone: A junction end diverges from the germline sequence, so it may reflect a read error. This chain joins TRBV6-1 and TRBJ2-5; 8 nucleotides align to TRBD2. The CDR3 loop spans 14 amino acids. The germline CDR1 and CDR2 sequences are MNHNS and SASEGT. The CDR3 loop reads CASSEVASGPRRDF. The DNA of the CDR3 is TGTGCCAGCAGTGAAGTGGCTAGCGGGCCCCGACGGGACTTC.

This chain links TRBV7-2 with TRBJ2-5, with 7 bases lining up with TRBD1. This CDR3 region has 18 residues. Germline assignment: CDR1 SGHTA and CDR2 FQGNSA. Trimming took 5 bases from V and 6 from J; bases not matched to a gene: 21. CDR3 nucleotide sequence: TGTGCCAGCAGCCCCGGGACAGCCAATCCGCTTAGGGGGAAGACCCAGTACTTC. As protein: CASSPGTANPLRGKTQYF.

The chain employs TRBV25-1 and TRBJ2-7, with TRBD1 as a possible D gene (5 bases). Trimming removed 8 bases from V and 3 bases from J, with 11 bases in between. The germline V gene encodes CDR1 MGHDK and CDR2 SYGVNS. This CDR3 contains 12 residues. DNA of the CDR3: TGTGCCAGCGGCCCAGGGTTCTACGAGCAGTACTTC. It translates to CASGPGFYEQYF.

For this clone: Additional DNA sequences in this sample encode the identical CDR3. The chain couples TRBV11-2 to TRBJ2-7, with 9 bases lining up with TRBD2. With V trimmed by 1 base and J by 5 bases, 3 bases remained unmatched. CDR1 and CDR2 from the germline V gene are SGHAT and FQNNGV. This CDR3 has 14 amino acids. As DNA, the CDR3 is TGTGCCAGCAGCTTAGGGTCTAGCGGGGACGAGCAGTACTTC. Protein: CASSLGSSGDEQYF.

The CDR3 loop reads CATAVPGVDTQYF. The CDR3 region has the DNA TGTGCCACCGCCGTCCCAGGGGTAGATACGCAGTATTTT. This chain connects TRBV6-1 to TRBJ2-3; TRBD1 might be the D (6 bases). Germline V lookup: CDR1 MNHNS, CDR2 SASEGT. CDR3 length: 13 residues. With 10 bases removed from V and 5 bases from J, the gap between germline ends came to 16 bases.

This chain's CDR3 is CASSPRGNSGNTIYF. For the CDR3, the DNA is TGTGCCAGCAGCCCGAGAGGTAACTCTGGAAACACCATATATTTT. The chain has TRBV9 and TRBJ1-3; D unresolved. Between the trimmed V and J ends, which lost 4 bases and 0 bases, there was a span of 11 bases. Germline loops: CDR1 SGDLS, CDR2 YYNGEE. The CDR3 has 15 residues.

This chain connects TRBV5-8 to TRBJ2-1; the D is unclear. Germline CDR1 is SGHTS and CDR2 is YDEGEE. The ends were cut back, 0 bases at V and 4 bases at J, with 8 bases in the middle. This CDR3 has 14 amino acids. As DNA, the CDR3 is TGTGCCAGCAGCTTGGGACACCTATACAATGAGCAGTTCTTC. Translating gives CASSLGHLYNEQFF.